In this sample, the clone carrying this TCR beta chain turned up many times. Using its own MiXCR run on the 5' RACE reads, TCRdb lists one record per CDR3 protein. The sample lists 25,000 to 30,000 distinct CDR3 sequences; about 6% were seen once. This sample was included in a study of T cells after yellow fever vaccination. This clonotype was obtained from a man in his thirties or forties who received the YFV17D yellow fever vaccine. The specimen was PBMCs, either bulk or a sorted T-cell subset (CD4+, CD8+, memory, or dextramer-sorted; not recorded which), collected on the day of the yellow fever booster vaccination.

The CDR3 DNA is TGTGCCACCAGTTCCGGGACAGGAGTGGGCGAGCAGTACTTC. Amino acids: CATSSGTGVGEQYF. The V gene is TRBV15, the J gene TRBJ2-7, with 8 positions matching TRBD1. V lost 6 bases, J lost 6 bases, and 10 bases stayed unmatched. Germline V CDR1 and CDR2: LNHNV, YYDKDF (reference sequence). The CDR3 is 14 amino acids.